A single sample gave rise to the 26 T cell receptor beta chains below, sequenced in a study of blood T cell repertoires in COVID-19. TCRdb keeps only in-frame clones here, not all; method: immunoSEQ multiplex PCR. The sample carries roughly 250,000 clones, just under 85% recorded once. Sequencing was performed on peripheral blood. The receptor set was obtained from a man aged 50 to 60 with acute or convalescent COVID-19.

J is TRBJ2-7 and V is TRBV18; D may be TRBD1 (5 bases). Looked up from germline, CDR1 is KGHSH and CDR2 is LQKENI. Trimming took 5 bases from V and 0 from J, leaving 17 bases between them. The CDR3 totals 16 residues. The CDR3 sequence: CASSERVDSSSYEQYF. The CDR3 bases are TGTGCCAGCTCAGAGAGAGTTGACAGCAGCTCCTACGAGCAGTACTTC.

This clone was recorded only once. The CDR3 here is CASSPGGGLGYGYTF. CDR3 nucleotides: TGTGCCAGCAGCCCTGGGGGGGGGCTGGGCTATGGCTACACCTTC. This chain connects TRBV11-2 to TRBJ1-2, with D possibly matching TRBD1 (6 bases). The germline CDR1 and CDR2 sequences are SGHAT and FQNNGV. V lost 5 bases to trimming and J lost 4 bases, with 17 bases between them. The CDR3 has 15 amino acids. Drawing the rest from reference TRBV11-2 and TRBJ1-2, the complete variable domain is EAGVAQSPRYKIIEKRQSVAFWCNPISGHATLYWYQQILGQGPKLLIQFQNNGVVDDSQLPKDRFSAERLKGVDSTLKIQPAKLEDSAVYLCASSPGGGLGYGYTFGSGTRLTVV.

The V and J genes are TRBV6-5 and TRBJ2-2; D unclear. In germline, CDR1 is MNHEY, CDR2 SVGAGI. Deletions cut 2 bases from V and 4 bases from J, with 2 bases between. This CDR3 has 12 amino acids. The DNA for the CDR3 is TGTGCCAGCAGTTACCTCACCGGGGAGCTGTTTTTT. It codes for CASSYLTGELFF.

The V call is TRBV27, the J call TRBJ1-1; D perhaps matches TRBD1 (6 bases). The germline V gene encodes CDR1 MNHEY and CDR2 SMNVEV (reference sequence). The ends were cut back, 6 bases at V and 4 bases at J, with 18 bases in the middle. CDR3 length: 15 residues. Here the CDR3 DNA reads TGTGCCAGCAGGATCAGGGGAGGGCATGGCACTGAAGCTTTCTTT. It codes for CASRIRGGHGTEAFF.

The table lists this clone with a few counts. CDR3 DNA sequence: TGTGCCACCAGCTCGGGGCGGGGAGATTATGGCTACACCTTC. This sequence encodes CATSSGRGDYGYTF. The gene calls are TRBV15 and TRBJ1-2; D may be TRBD1 (5 bases). The V gene's germline CDR1 is LNHNV and CDR2 YYDKDF (reference sequence). The CDR3 covers 14 residues. Between the trimmed V and J ends, which lost 5 bases and 5 bases, there was a span of 15 bases.

The chain links TRBV4-1 to TRBJ1-6, with D possibly matching TRBD1 (5 bases). Trimming took off 0 bases at V and 9 bases at J, with 12 bases between the two ends. This CDR3 contains 15 residues. Germline V lookup: CDR1 MGHRA, CDR2 YSYEKL. The CDR3 reads CASSQEEGRASPLHF. In DNA, the CDR3 is TGCGCCAGCAGCCAAGAGGAGGGCAGGGCTTCACCCCTCCACTTT.

The CDR3, as DNA: TGTGCCAGCAGCTCCGGGACAGTACTTTCTGGGGCCAACGTCCTGACTTTC. This encodes CASSSGTVLSGANVLTF. The chain uses TRBV7-3 and TRBJ2-6, with TRBD1 identical over 7 bases. V gave up 4 bases and J gave up 1 base; unmatched junction bases: 7. The CDR3 length is 17 residues. Germline V gene lookup returns CDR1 SGHTA and CDR2 FQGTGA.

The chain has TRBV4-1 and TRBJ2-7, with 8 bases identical to TRBD1. Trimming cost V 7 bases and J 0 bases; bases outside gene matches: 5. This CDR3 has 14 amino acids. The germline gives CDR1 MGHRA, CDR2 YSYEKL. In DNA, the CDR3 is TGCGCCAGCAAGCCCGGACAGGGCTCCTACGAGCAGTACTTC. This sequence encodes CASKPGQGSYEQYF.

CDR3 in amino acids: CASSQDTGDQPQHF. In nucleotides, the CDR3 is TGTGCCAGCAGCCAAGACACAGGGGATCAGCCCCAGCATTTT. This chain connects TRBV3-1 (or the pseudogene TRBV3-2) to TRBJ1-5; 7 positions match TRBD1. The ends lost 0 bases at V and 5 bases at J; junction bases unmatched: 1. CDR3 length equals 14 residues. From germline, CDR1 is LGHDT and CDR2 YNNKEL (reference sequence).

The V and J genes are TRBV27 and TRBJ1-6; 9 bases are a match to TRBD1. Germline V CDR1 and CDR2: MNHEY, SMNVEV (reference sequence). This CDR3 spans 14 amino acids. V gave up 6 bases and J gave up 8 bases; unmatched junction bases: 5. CDR3 sequence reads: CASSLDRGYSPLHF. CDR3 in DNA: TGTGCCAGCAGCCTAGACAGGGGGTATTCACCCCTCCACTTT.

The chain employs TRBV5-4 and TRBJ2-1; 16 nucleotides match TRBD2. CDR1 and CDR2 (germline): SGHNT, YYREEE (reference sequence). V trimming: 4 bases; J trimming: 12 bases; junction bases outside the gene matches: 7. CDR3 length equals 15 residues. The CDR3 sequence is CASSKGTSGREGQFF. The CDR3 nucleotides are TGTGCCAGCAGCAAAGGGACTAGCGGGAGGGAAGGGCAGTTCTTC.

The chain recombines TRBV6-5 with TRBJ2-5; D ambiguous. The V and J ends lost 0 bases and 2 bases respectively, with 13 bases between them. CDR1 MNHEY and CDR2 SVGAGI come from the germline V gene. The CDR3 has 16 residues. CDR3 protein: CASSYSVLGEQETQYF. The CDR3 DNA reads TGTGCCAGCAGTTACTCGGTGTTAGGAGAACAAGAGACCCAGTACTTC.

The rearrangement links TRBV6-2 or TRBV6-3 to TRBJ2-1; 10 bases agree with TRBD1. The V segment lost 6 bases and the J segment 2 bases; nucleotides outside the gene matches: 7. From germline, CDR1 is MNHEY and CDR2 SVGEGT. CDR3 size: 16 residues. The CDR3 bases are TGTGCCAGCAGCAGGACAGGGGGAATGACCTACAATGAGCAGTTCTTC. Translation: CASSRTGGMTYNEQFF.

This chain connects TRBV11-2 to TRBJ2-7; possibly TRBD1 for D (5 bases). The germline CDR1 and CDR2 sequences are SGHAT and FQNNGV. The CDR3 sequence is 13 residues long. V was cut by 0 bases and J by 3 bases, with 6 bases left in between. CDR3 in amino acids: CASSLEQGYEQYF. As DNA, the CDR3 is TGTGCCAGCAGCTTAGAGCAGGGCTACGAGCAGTACTTC.

The chain joins TRBV27 to TRBJ2-7, with 9 bases lining up with TRBD1. The CDR3 has 17 amino acids. Trimming cost V 1 base and J 2 bases; bases outside gene matches: 9. The germline V gene encodes CDR1 MNHEY and CDR2 SMNVEV (reference sequence). The CDR3 DNA reads as TGTGCCAGCAGTTTATATTCTGAACAGGGGGCAGCCTACGAGCAGTACTTC. Protein product: CASSLYSEQGAAYEQYF.

The chain recombines TRBV4-2 with TRBJ2-3, with 12 bases matching TRBD2. The V and J ends lost 0 bases and 4 bases, in that order; junction bases with no gene match: 11. Per germline, CDR1 LGHNA and CDR2 YNFKEQ. This CDR3 has 19 amino acids. CDR3 loop: CASSQDRAWLAGGADTQYF. In DNA, the CDR3 is TGTGCCAGCAGCCAAGATCGGGCGTGGCTAGCGGGGGGGGCAGATACGCAGTATTTT.

The chain carries TRBV5-1 and TRBJ1-2; perhaps TRBD1 as D (5 bases). CDR3 length equals 17 residues. CDR1 is SGHRS, CDR2 YFSETQ, per germline. V dropped 4 bases and J dropped 0 bases, with 19 bases sitting between them. The CDR3 DNA sequence: TGCGCCAGCAGCCCCCCGGCAGGGCCGAAAGCTAACTATGGCTACACCTTC. The encoded protein is CASSPPAGPKANYGYTF.

This chain uses TRBV7-2 with TRBJ1-5, with D unresolved. With 3 bases removed from V and 8 bases from J, the gap between germline ends came to 11 bases. Germline lookup yields CDR1 SGHTA and CDR2 FQGNSA. The CDR3 covers 13 residues. The CDR3 nucleotides read TGTGCCAGCAGCTTGGTACATCGGGAGCCCCAGCATTTT. It translates to CASSLVHREPQHF.

The table lists this clone with a few counts. This chain uses TRBV7-2 with TRBJ2-1; 12 bases align to TRBD2. The CDR3 has 15 amino acids. The trim removed 1 base at V and 12 bases at J, leaving 7 bases unmatched. Germline assignment: CDR1 SGHTA and CDR2 FQGNSA. This CDR3 reads CASSLDGLAGIGQFF. Here the CDR3 DNA reads TGTGCCAGCAGCTTAGACGGACTAGCGGGAATTGGGCAGTTCTTC.

This clone was seen a single time. J is TRBJ1-1 and V is TRBV25-1; TRBD1 is a possible D gene (6 bases). The CDR3 contains 14 residues. The germline V gene has CDR1 MGHDK and CDR2 SYGVNS. The V gene lost 5 bases and the J gene lost 2 bases, with 12 bases spanning the gap. The CDR3 sequence is CASSLGQRNTEAFF. In DNA form, the CDR3 reads TGTGCCAGCAGTTTAGGACAGAGAAACACTGAAGCTTTCTTT.

The chain employs TRBV5-1 and TRBJ2-2; the match to TRBD2 covers 9 bases. Germline values: CDR1 SGHRS, CDR2 YFSETQ. V lost 2 bases and J lost 5; bases outside the gene matches: 10. The CDR3 covers 17 residues. This CDR3 is CASSFPPQRGVTGELFF. CDR3 DNA: TGCGCCAGCAGCTTTCCCCCTCAGCGGGGGGTTACCGGGGAGCTGTTTTTT.

The chain links TRBV5-4 to TRBJ2-2; D not certain. The V gene's germline CDR1 is SGHNT and CDR2 YYREEE (reference sequence). Trimming took 0 bases from V and 0 from J, leaving 6 bases between them. The CDR3 totals 15 residues. The CDR3 bases are TGTGCCAGCAGCTTGGACTTTGCGAACACCGGGGAGCTGTTTTTT. Protein product: CASSLDFANTGELFF.

The V gene is TRBV5-5, the J gene TRBJ1-2; 7 positions agree with TRBD1. This CDR3 is 15 amino acids long. Germline-derived CDR1 and CDR2 are SGHKS and YYEKEE (reference sequence). With V trimmed by 4 bases and J by 0 bases, 6 bases remained unmatched. CDR3 sequence: CASSPRQGANYGYTF. In DNA, the CDR3 is TGTGCCAGCAGCCCTAGACAGGGAGCTAACTATGGCTACACCTTC.

The J gene is TRBJ2-5, the V gene TRBV19; the match to TRBD2 covers 11 bases. J was trimmed by 5 bases and V by 3 bases; bases with no gene match: 8. CDR3 length equals 16 residues. Germline-derived CDR1 and CDR2 are LNHDA and SQIVND (reference sequence). CDR3 sequence: CASSISLAGGLETQYF. In nucleotides, the CDR3 is TGTGCCAGTAGTATTAGTCTAGCGGGGGGTCTGGAGACCCAGTACTTC.

This clone was picked up one time. The genes are TRBV9 and TRBJ2-2, with D possibly TRBD1 on 6 matching bases. This CDR3 is built from 16 residues. V was trimmed by 4 bases and J by 2 bases, leaving 15 bases between them. Germline assignment: CDR1 SGDLS and CDR2 YYNGEE. The CDR3 nucleotides read TGTGCCAGCAGCCCCAGGACAGAACCTAACACCGGGGAGCTGTTTTTT. As protein: CASSPRTEPNTGELFF.

The chain carries TRBV5-8 and TRBJ2-1; TRBD2 might be the D (7 bases). V dropped 0 bases and J dropped 7 bases, with 23 bases sitting between them. The CDR3 consists of 18 residues. The germline CDR1 and CDR2 sequences are SGHTS and YDEGEE. The CDR3 reads CASSLVWGGGQRRNEQFF. In DNA form, the CDR3 reads TGTGCCAGCAGCTTGGTGTGGGGAGGGGGTCAAAGGAGGAATGAGCAGTTCTTC.